This is a list of T cell receptor beta chains from one sample in a study of T cells in localized non-small cell lung cancer. Data came from immunoSEQ multiplex PCR; TCRdb stores just in-frame clones and leaves some out. The sample includes tens of thousands of clones, about 85% seen only once; the top ten take 2.5%. The material sequenced was PBMCs, taken before any cancer treatment. The receptor source for this set is a man aged 40-75 years with stage II lung adenocarcinoma. Both conserved end residues are trimmed from each CDR3. Rows may omit the clone size; those that give it use once, few, many or a size class.

v_gene | abundance | CDR3aa
TRBV27 | . | ASSWGGGRTGELF
TRBV6-1 | . | ASSEMGAGELF
TRBV28 | . | ASGRGDTTKNIQY
TRBV5-5 | . | ASSSRGNEQF
TRBV2 | . | ASSGSRADEKLF
TRBV18 | . | ASSLRQGAQTQY
TRBV6-5 | . | ASLSPDRLGDGYT
TRBV19 | . | ASTPGGLDNQPQH
TRBV6-1 | . | ASSVPYEKLF
TRBV6-5 | . | ASSYSEGDTQY
TRBV6-5 | once | ASKSGQGADTIY
TRBV5-4 | . | ASSLDTDQETQY
TRBV2 | few | ASSDPTGDLLFLGAGANYGYT
TRBV5-1 | . | ASSLGQASPLH
TRBV7-9 | . | ASSLIQGSTDTQY
TRBV10-1 | . | ASSEKYRVENTIY
TRBV27 | . | ASSLNRGHGYT
TRBV19 | once | ASSIGGRAGYGYT
TRBV10-3 | . | ATHAMGRSNYGYT
TRBV29-1 | . | SVLLVTVNQF
TRBV19 | . | ASRRTVLNTEAF
TRBV9 | . | ASSLRTGINEQF
TRBV6-1 | . | ATTTYNEQF
TRBV27 | . | ASSFGTGGTGELF
TRBV10-2 | . | ASKDRGGYGYT
TRBV19 | . | ASSIKDYREETQY
TRBV6-1 | . | ASSEVGSEKLF
TRBV11-2 | few | ASSLAGTVSNTGELF
TRBV2 | . | ASSGARTHNEQF
TRBV5-1 | . | ASSLEGRRETQY
TRBV12-5 | once | ASGLAGQPQLYGYT
TRBV4-1 | once | ASSSKLTGTPKDNEQF
TRBV12-2 | . | ASRPSGGGFRETQY